The text below deals with one T cell receptor beta chain. These data are taken from a study of CD8 T cells in Susac syndrome. Sequencing of TCR beta, carried out with a high-throughput approach, was applied to CD8+ and CD4+ T cells from the blood. Purification of the CD8+ and CD4+ T cells relied on negative isolation, and TEMRA cells underwent FACS enrichment. CDR1 and CDR2 (germline): SGHAT, FQNNGV. The CDR3 extends over 15 amino acids. V lost 1 base, J lost 1 base, and 10 bases lay in between. RNA, at about 0.45 to 1 ug, was reverse transcribed with random hexamers. Amplification of TCR beta CDR3 by immunoSEQ multiplex PCR spanned 54 Vbeta and 13 Jbeta. From the immunoSEQ multiplex PCR reads, TCRdb called clonotypes with MiXCR, one entry per CDR3 protein. The table includes some 150,000 distinct CDR3 sequences, approximately 94% detected once.

This receptor was obtained from a human donor in good health. Sequenced: CD4+ T cells from PBMCs. V and J are TRBV11-2 and TRBJ2-5; possibly TRBD1 for D (5 bases). CDR3 residues: CASSLGQLVQETQYF. Written as DNA, the CDR3 is TGTGCCAGCAGCTTAGGACAGCTAGTCCAAGAGACCCAGTACTTC.